The 32 T cell receptor beta chains presented below share a single source sample, sequenced in a study of STAT5B mutations in CD4+ large granular lymphocyte leukemia. TCRdb keeps only in-frame clones here, not all; method: immunoSEQ multiplex PCR. The repertoire holds approximately 39,000 clones, with roughly 85% as singletons. The sequenced sample was CD4+ T cells from blood buffy coats. The receptors here all came from a human donor in good health.

V is TRBV4-3 and J is TRBJ2-3; TRBD2 matches 11 bases. The J segment lost 3 bases and the V segment lost 3 bases, leaving 11 bases of the junction unmatched. Germline CDR1 is LGHNA and CDR2 is YSLEER. The CDR3 loop spans 18 amino acids. In nucleotides, the CDR3 is TGCGCCAGCAGCCAGCCCCCTACGGGACTAGCGGTGACAGATACGCAGTATTTT. This translates into CASSQPPTGLAVTDTQYF.

The chain employs TRBV14 and TRBJ1-3; D is unclear. This CDR3 is 15 amino acids long. The germline V gene encodes CDR1 SGHDN and CDR2 FVKESK. Trimming removed 3 bases at V and 2 bases at J, with 11 bases between. In DNA, the CDR3 is TGTGCCAGCAGCCAGCTTGGGTTGGCTGGAAACACCATATATTTT. Translation gives CASSQLGLAGNTIYF. The whole variable domain, filled in from reference TRBV14 and TRBJ1-3, reads EAGVTQFPSHSVIEKGQTVTLRCDPISGHDNLYWYRRVMGKEIKFLLHFVKESKQDESGMPNNRFLAERTGGTYSTLKVQPAELEDSGVYFCASSQLGLAGNTIYFGEGSWLTVV.

This rearrangement joins TRBV23-1 to TRBJ2-6; no firm D call. TRBV23-1 is an open reading frame whose function is uncertain. The V end was cut by 2 bases, the J end by 0 bases, with 8 bases between. The CDR3 is made up of 16 amino acids. CDR3 loop: CASSQPSSSGANVLTF. The CDR3 DNA sequence: TGCGCCAGCAGTCAACCCTCTAGCTCTGGGGCCAACGTCCTGACTTTC.

This chain uses TRBV21-1 with TRBJ2-6; the D call in the table, TRBD2, was not verified against the DNA. TRBV21-1 is a pseudogene locus. CDR3 size: 16 residues. The CDR3 bases are TGTGCCAGCGAGGAGGGCCTTTCCTCTGGGGCCAACGTCCTGACTTTC. Translating it yields CASEEGLSSGANVLTF.

The chain recombines TRBV7-2 with TRBJ2-3, with TRBD1 matching 10 bases. CDR1 and CDR2 (germline): SGHTA, FQGNSA. Germline trimming cut 6 bases from V and 4 bases from J; bases unmatched to any gene: 4. This CDR3 contains 14 residues. CDR3 residues: CASSPDRGADTQYF. The CDR3 DNA follows: TGTGCCAGCAGTCCGGACAGGGGGGCAGATACGCAGTATTTT.

This clone appeared a single time. The chain links TRBV6-5 to TRBJ2-5; 10 nucleotides match TRBD2. The J call may be mistaken, given a closer DNA end match to TRBJ2-7. Germline V gene lookup returns CDR1 MNHEY and CDR2 SVGAGI. This CDR3 region has 15 residues. In DNA form, the CDR3 reads TGTGCCAGCAGGCCTGCTAGCGGGGGAAGGTACGAGCAGTACTTC. It translates to CASRPASGGRYEQYF.

This chain links TRBV6-1 with TRBJ1-1; D unclear. Germline loops: CDR1 MNHNS, CDR2 SASEGT. CDR3 size: 12 residues. V lost 7 bases and J 3 bases, leaving 9 bases between the germline ends. The DNA of the CDR3 is TGTGCCAGCAAGGGCACTGACACTGAAGCTTTCTTT. Protein: CASKGTDTEAFF.

The CDR3 DNA sequence: TGTGCCAGCAGTATACAGGACGGAACAACTAATGAAAAACTGTTTTTT. Translated, it gives CASSIQDGTTNEKLFF. V and J are TRBV6-6 and TRBJ1-4, with D maybe TRBD1 (5 bases). Trimming pared 5 bases from V and 0 bases from J, leaving 13 bases between. In germline, CDR1 is MNHNY, CDR2 SVGAGI (reference sequence). This CDR3 comprises 16 residues.

The chain is built from TRBV21-1 and TRBJ1-4. TRBV21-1 is a listed pseudogene. This CDR3 contains 15 residues. The CDR3 bases are TGTGCCAGCAGCAAAGTCGCACTCGGGGGAGAAAAACTGTTTTTT. This sequence encodes CASSKVALGGEKLFF.

Worth noting for this clone: One end of the junction fails to match germline, which may point to a read error. J is TRBJ2-7 and V is TRBV2, with a possible D match to TRBD2 (5 bases). This CDR3 region has 14 residues. Germline CDR1 reads SNHLY; CDR2 reads FYNNEI. The CDR3 nucleotides read TGTGCCAGCAGTATATTACACCCTATCGAGGGTAAGGACTTC. The encoded protein is CASSILHPIEGKDF. The variable domain in full, with the rest retrieved from reference TRBV2 and TRBJ2-7, is EPEVTQTPSHQVTQMGQEVILRCVPISNHLYFYWYRQILGQKVEFLVSFYNNEISEKSEIFDDQFSVERPDGSNFTLKIRSTKLEDSAMYFCASSILHPIEGKDFGPGTRLTVT.

The J gene is TRBJ2-3, the V gene TRBV6-6; 7 bases are shared with TRBD2. Germline V gene lookup returns CDR1 MNHNY and CDR2 SVGAGI (reference sequence). V dropped 5 bases and J dropped 6; count of bases not matched to a gene: 8. The CDR3 is made up of 14 amino acids. The CDR3 sequence: CASSPRDSGDTQYF. CDR3 coding DNA: TGTGCCAGCAGTCCTCGGGATAGCGGGGATACGCAGTATTTT.

The chain employs TRBV5-6 and TRBJ1-2; 8 bases are shared with TRBD1. V gave up 0 bases and J gave up 0 bases; unmatched junction bases: 7. From germline, CDR1 is SGHDT and CDR2 YYEEEE. The CDR3 is made up of 17 amino acids. As DNA, the CDR3 is TGTGCCAGCAGCTTGGGTGGACAGGGCTTGACTAACTATGGCTACACCTTC. Translation: CASSLGGQGLTNYGYTF.

In DNA form, the CDR3 reads TGTGCCAGCAGCTCGTTGAACAGGGGCGGTAACACCGGGGAGCTGTTTTTT. Translated, it gives CASSSLNRGGNTGELFF. The chain is built from TRBV7-6 and TRBJ2-2; 7 nucleotides agree with TRBD1. This CDR3 has 17 amino acids. The ends lost 4 bases at V and 2 bases at J; junction bases unmatched: 10. The germline V gene has CDR1 SGHVS and CDR2 FNYEAQ.

There are a few counts of this clone. The chain employs TRBV7-9 and TRBJ1-1; 8 bases fit TRBD1. In germline, CDR1 is SEHNR, CDR2 FQNEAQ (reference sequence). The CDR3 has 14 amino acids. V shed 6 bases, J shed 1 base, and the junction held 4 bases outside the gene matches. The CDR3 sequence: CASRPGTGNTEAFF. CDR3 in DNA: TGTGCCAGCAGACCCGGGACAGGGAACACTGAAGCTTTCTTT.

The chain uses TRBV7-2 and TRBJ1-1; D is ambiguous. Germline values: CDR1 SGHTA, CDR2 FQGNSA. The CDR3 spans 13 residues. V was clipped by 5 bases and J by 2 bases, with 9 bases between them. As DNA, the CDR3 is TGTGCCAGCAGCCGTCAAGGTAACACTGAAGCTTTCTTT. It is translated as CASSRQGNTEAFF.

The V gene is TRBV19, the J gene TRBJ1-2, with TRBD1 identical over 9 bases. The CDR3 contains 13 residues. With 5 bases clipped from V and 8 bases from J, the junction kept 6 bases outside the gene matches. Germline CDR1 and CDR2: LNHDA and SQIVND (reference sequence). As DNA, the CDR3 is TGTGCCAGTAGTCTACAGGGGGCGCAAGGCTACACCTTC. Protein product: CASSLQGAQGYTF.

The chain recombines TRBV14 with TRBJ1-1; maybe TRBD1 (5 bases). The germline V gene has CDR1 SGHDN and CDR2 FVKESK. The CDR3 is 14 amino acids. Trimming cost V 1 base and J 5 bases, with 11 bases left between them. CDR3 nucleotides: TGTGCCAGCAGCCAAGTTCAAGGGGTAACTGAAGCTTTCTTT. This encodes CASSQVQGVTEAFF. The entire variable domain, with the rest obtained from reference TRBV14 and TRBJ1-1, is as follows: EAGVTQFPSHSVIEKGQTVTLRCDPISGHDNLYWYRRVMGKEIKFLLHFVKESKQDESGMPNNRFLAERTGGTYSTLKVQPAELEDSGVYFCASSQVQGVTEAFFGQGTRLTVV.

This chain links TRBV6-1 with TRBJ2-7; 13 bases align to TRBD2. Germline loops: CDR1 MNHNS, CDR2 SASEGT. The CDR3 runs to 15 residues. V lost 10 bases to trimming and J lost 3 bases; unmatched junction nucleotides: 9. Here the CDR3 DNA reads TGTGCCACAGGGGGACTAGCGGGGCCAATCTACGAGCAGTACTTC. As protein: CATGGLAGPIYEQYF.

The sample holds one count of this clone. This chain uses TRBV6-6 with TRBJ1-1; weak D call: TRBD1 (5 bases). This CDR3 has 14 amino acids. V was trimmed by 5 bases and J by 1 base, leaving 11 bases between them. CDR1 is MNHNY, CDR2 SVGAGI, per germline (reference sequence). The CDR3 region is CASSQTERNTEAFF. CDR3 DNA sequence: TGTGCCAGCAGTCAGACAGAACGGAACACTGAAGCTTTCTTT.

The chain is built from TRBV2 and TRBJ2-2; D uncertain. The CDR3 is 13 residues long. The germline CDR1 and CDR2 sequences are SNHLY and FYNNEI. Trimming left V 8 bases short and J 0 bases short, with 7 bases between. CDR3 DNA sequence: TGTGCCAGCGGACCGCCGAACACCGGGGAGCTGTTTTTT. This gives the protein CASGPPNTGELFF. Full variable domain (missing parts from reference TRBV2 and TRBJ2-2): EPEVTQTPSHQVTQMGQEVILRCVPISNHLYFYWYRQILGQKVEFLVSFYNNEISEKSEIFDDQFSVERPDGSNFTLKIRSTKLEDSAMYFCASGPPNTGELFFGEGSRLTVL.

The chain is built from TRBV5-1 and TRBJ1-1, with 8 bases fitting TRBD1. CDR1 is SGHRS, CDR2 YFSETQ, per germline. CDR3 length: 14 amino acids. J was trimmed by 4 bases and V by 2 bases; bases with no gene match: 4. The CDR3 DNA follows: TGCGCCAGCAGCTTACAGGGGGAGGGCACTGAAGCTTTCTTT. This sequence encodes CASSLQGEGTEAFF.

The CDR3 spells CASSPGGIPGELFF. Written as DNA, the CDR3 is TGTGCCAGCAGTCCGGGAGGGATTCCCGGGGAGCTGTTTTTT. The V and J genes are TRBV27 and TRBJ2-2; the match to TRBD2 covers 8 bases. Germline V CDR1 and CDR2: MNHEY, SMNVEV (reference sequence). V shed 5 bases, J shed 6 bases, and the junction held 5 bases outside the gene matches. The CDR3 spans 14 residues.

V usage is TRBV5-1 and J usage is TRBJ1-2; D gene uncertain. Germline V lookup: CDR1 SGHRS, CDR2 YFSETQ. V dropped 0 bases and J dropped 3 bases, with 9 bases sitting between them. CDR3 length equals 14 residues. This CDR3 reads CASSLVADYYGYTF. The CDR3 nucleotides read TGCGCCAGCAGCTTGGTTGCGGATTACTATGGCTACACCTTC.

This chain joins TRBV5-1 and TRBJ1-4; 7 bases agree with TRBD1. This CDR3 contains 14 residues. After removal of 0 bases from V and 4 bases from J, the junction contained 0 bases not matched to a gene. The germline gives CDR1 SGHRS, CDR2 YFSETQ. The CDR3: CASSLAGGNEKLFF. As DNA, the CDR3 is TGCGCCAGCAGCTTGGCAGGGGGTAATGAAAAACTGTTTTTT.

The chain joins TRBV7-2 to TRBJ2-7; D unresolved. CDR1 is SGHTA and CDR2 is FQGNSA in the germline V gene. V was shortened by 2 bases and J by 0 bases, with 11 bases between the two germline ends. This CDR3 is built from 15 residues. This CDR3 reads CASSLFVGPSYEQYF. The CDR3 DNA reads as TGTGCCAGCAGCTTATTTGTGGGCCCCTCCTACGAGCAGTACTTC.

The chain joins TRBV15 to TRBJ2-7; D uncertain. The V end lost 4 bases, the J end lost 3 bases, and 10 bases lay between the germline ends. The CDR3 covers 13 residues. CDR1 is LNHNV, CDR2 YYDKDF, per germline (reference sequence). The CDR3 sequence is CATSKGPYYEQYF. The CDR3 DNA is TGTGCCACCAGCAAAGGGCCTTACTACGAGCAGTACTTC.

The J gene is TRBJ1-5, the V gene TRBV2, with D perhaps TRBD1 (5 bases). The CDR3 is 14 residues long. The germline V gene has CDR1 SNHLY and CDR2 FYNNEI. Trimming removed 2 bases from V and 6 bases from J, with 11 bases in between. In DNA, the CDR3 is TGTGCCAGCAGTGAATTGGTTGGGGGTCAGCCCCAGCATTTT. Its protein product is CASSELVGGQPQHF.

This clone was counted between two and nine times. The rearrangement uses TRBV5-1 and TRBJ1-2; 8 bases line up with TRBD1. Trimming cost V 5 bases and J 1 base; bases outside gene matches: 7. The CDR3 has 15 residues. Germline V lookup: CDR1 SGHRS, CDR2 YFSETQ. In DNA form, the CDR3 reads TGCGCCAGCAGATCGGGACAGGATGTTAACTATGGCTACACCTTC. This codes for CASRSGQDVNYGYTF.

The chain is built from TRBV27 and TRBJ1-1; 9 bases fit TRBD1. The V gene end was trimmed by 5 bases and the J gene end by 2 bases; junction bases not matched to a gene: 6. Germline V gene lookup returns CDR1 MNHEY and CDR2 SMNVEV (reference sequence). The CDR3 extends over 15 amino acids. This chain's CDR3 is CASSKMGQGNTEAFF. CDR3 coding DNA: TGTGCCAGCAGTAAAATGGGACAGGGTAACACTGAAGCTTTCTTT.

This chain uses TRBV11-2 with TRBJ2-7, with TRBD2 as a possible D gene (5 bases). CDR3 length: 15 residues. Germline V gene data show CDR1 as SGHAT and CDR2 as FQNNGV. V shed 1 base and J shed 2 bases, with 12 bases lying between them. The CDR3 coding sequence is TGTGCCAGCAGCTTAGTGGGCGGGCCAACCTACGAGCAGTACTTC. Translating gives CASSLVGGPTYEQYF.

CDR3 nucleotides: TGTGCCAGCAGCCAAGCCCGAAGTGGGGGTGGGAATGGCTACACCTTC. It yields the protein CASSQARSGGGNGYTF. V gene TRBV4-2 combines with J gene TRBJ1-2; the D gene is possibly TRBD1 (5 bases). The ends were cut back, 1 base at V and 6 bases at J, with 18 bases in the middle. This CDR3 has 16 amino acids. The germline CDR1 and CDR2 sequences are LGHNA and YNFKEQ.

This chain joins TRBV2 and TRBJ2-2; TRBD1 matches at 12 bases. There are 15 residues in the CDR3. V lost 8 bases and J lost 5; bases outside the gene matches: 6. Germline CDR1 SNHLY, CDR2 FYNNEI. CDR3 bases: TGTGCCAGCGACCGGGACAGGGGGCATACCGGGGAGCTGTTTTTT. Its protein is CASDRDRGHTGELFF.